The source of this T cell receptor beta chain is a study of beta chain features in type 1 diabetes. Study-level results: There were fewer insertions and more deletions at the VDJ junctions of type 1 diabetes patients. The study found moderately but significantly shorter TCRB CDR3s in all four CD4+ subsets of Type 1 diabetes patients.

Expressed TCRB transcripts were sequenced because the isolated RNA had all been reverse transcribed beforehand. Generated by immunoSEQ multiplex PCR, the TCRdb table keeps only in-frame clones and is missing some. This table holds about 390,000 clones, about 10% found once. The CDR3 has 15 amino acids. Germline CDR1 MDHEN, CDR2 SYDVKM. Trimming pared 4 bases from V and 3 bases from J, leaving 12 bases between. This clone was counted at least ten times. Its target is not known. Isolation of CD4+ naive, central memory, regulatory and stem cell-like memory cells was achieved by sorting via CD45RO/CCR7/CD25/CD127/CD95/CD27. In all sorted populations, purity surpassed 95%.

This chain uses TRBV28 with TRBJ1-4; the D is unclear. The specimen was central memory CD4+ T cells from blood. The receptor was isolated from a man aged 25 to 40 with type 1 diabetes. In nucleotides, the CDR3 is TGTGCCAGCAGTTCCTACAGTAGGGCTAATGAAAAACTGTTTTTT. Translating gives CASSSYSRANEKLFF. The complete variable domain, with remaining parts taken from reference TRBV28 and TRBJ1-4, reads DVKVTQSSRYLVKRTGEKVFLECVQDMDHENMFWYRQDPGLGLRLIYFSYDVKMKEKGDIPEGYSVSREKKERFSLILESASTNQTSMYLCASSSYSRANEKLFFGSGTQLSVL.